These T cell receptor beta chains were read from a single sample in a study of OX40 agonist ivuxolimab in advanced cancers. Here immunoSEQ multiplex PCR was the method, and the copy in TCRdb shows in-frame clones only, minus some. The sample has about 89,000 clones, 88% seen once. The source material was CD4+ or CD8+ T cells sorted from blood, sampled in a trial of the OX40 agonist ivuxolimab. The receptors derive from an adult with an advanced solid tumor such as melanoma, head and neck, liver or kidney cancer. The CDR3 runs from the conserved cysteine through the conserved F or W. Fields, in order: D gene, V gene, clone size, J gene, CDR3 protein, CDR3 DNA. A D gene is named only where the DNA matches it firmly. Clone size is given for some rows only: seen once, a few or many times, or a class if the clone is expanded.

D gene: TRBD1; V gene: TRBV5-3; clone size: NA; J gene: TRBJ1-2; CDR3 protein: CARSRRTGADYGYTF; CDR3 DNA: TGTGCCAGAAGCCGACGGACAGGGGCTGACTATGGCTACACCTTC
D gene: NA; V gene: TRBV7-8; clone size: NA; J gene: TRBJ1-5; CDR3 protein: CASSLAESNRPQHF; CDR3 DNA: TGTGCCAGCAGCTTAGCTGAAAGCAATCGGCCCCAGCATTTT
D gene: NA; V gene: TRBV6-5; clone size: NA; J gene: TRBJ1-2; CDR3 protein: CASSYRLRTESYGYTF; CDR3 DNA: TGTGCCAGCAGTTACCGCCTCCGGACAGAATCCTATGGCTACACCTTC
D gene: TRBD1; V gene: TRBV7-2; clone size: NA; J gene: TRBJ1-2; CDR3 protein: CASSLDRGRYGYTF; CDR3 DNA: TGTGCCAGCAGCTTAGACAGGGGGAGGTATGGCTACACCTTC
D gene: TRBD2; V gene: TRBV5-1; clone size: NA; J gene: TRBJ2-5; CDR3 protein: CASSIGGAETQYF; CDR3 DNA: TGCGCCAGCAGCATCGGGGGGGCGGAGACCCAGTACTTC
D gene: NA; V gene: TRBV5-1; clone size: NA; J gene: TRBJ2-7; CDR3 protein: CASSQPPLTGWSYEQYF; CDR3 DNA: TGCGCCAGCAGCCAACCTCCATTGACAGGTTGGTCCTACGAGCAGTACTTC
D gene: TRBD1; V gene: TRBV9; clone size: NA; J gene: TRBJ1-6; CDR3 protein: CASSQTGVGSPLHF; CDR3 DNA: TGTGCCAGCAGCCAAACAGGGGTGGGTTCACCCCTCCACTTT
D gene: NA; V gene: TRBV6-5; clone size: NA; J gene: TRBJ2-7; CDR3 protein: CASASSGTPGDEQYF; CDR3 DNA: TGTGCCAGCGCCTCCTCCGGGACCCCGGGAGACGAGCAGTACTTC
D gene: TRBD1; V gene: TRBV5-4; clone size: NA; J gene: TRBJ2-5; CDR3 protein: CASSSTGSQETQYF; CDR3 DNA: TGTGCCAGCAGCTCGACAGGGTCCCAAGAGACCCAGTACTTC
D gene: NA; V gene: TRBV5-5; clone size: NA; J gene: TRBJ1-1; CDR3 protein: CASSLGAANTEAFF; CDR3 DNA: TGTGCCAGCAGCTTGGGGGCAGCGAACACTGAAGCTTTCTTT
D gene: NA; V gene: TRBV7-2; clone size: NA; J gene: TRBJ2-2; CDR3 protein: CASSSPGRGELFF; CDR3 DNA: TGTGCCAGCAGCAGCCCAGGTAGAGGGGAGCTGTTTTTT
D gene: NA; V gene: TRBV14; clone size: NA; J gene: TRBJ2-2; CDR3 protein: CASSQGGTGELFF; CDR3 DNA: TGTGCCAGCAGCCAAGGGGGGACCGGGGAGCTGTTTTTT
D gene: TRBD2; V gene: TRBV11-2; clone size: once; J gene: TRBJ2-5; CDR3 protein: CASSLGVAGGLETQYF; CDR3 DNA: TGTGCCAGCAGCTTAGGGGTAGCGGGGGGGCTAGAGACCCAGTACTTC
D gene: NA; V gene: TRBV7-9; clone size: NA; J gene: TRBJ1-2; CDR3 protein: CASSSLPQRGYTF; CDR3 DNA: TGTGCCAGCAGCTCTCTCCCCCAGAGGGGCTACACCTTC
D gene: NA; V gene: TRBV6-5; clone size: NA; J gene: TRBJ2-7; CDR3 protein: CASSRGRVNYEQYF; CDR3 DNA: TGTGCCAGCAGCCGGGGACGGGTCAACTACGAGCAGTACTTC
D gene: TRBD2; V gene: TRBV12-5; clone size: NA; J gene: TRBJ2-3; CDR3 protein: CASGLILAGGFTDTQYF; CDR3 DNA: TGTGCTAGTGGTTTGATCCTAGCGGGGGGGTTCACAGATACGCAGTATTTT
D gene: TRBD2; V gene: TRBV11-2; clone size: NA; J gene: TRBJ2-5; CDR3 protein: CASSPAGTSAETQYF; CDR3 DNA: TGTGCCAGCAGCCCCGCCGGGACTAGCGCGGAGACCCAGTACTTC
D gene: NA; V gene: TRBV19; clone size: NA; J gene: TRBJ2-7; CDR3 protein: CASSPLAGRAYEQYF; CDR3 DNA: TGTGCCAGTAGTCCCCTCGCGGGCAGGGCCTACGAGCAGTACTTC
D gene: TRBD1; V gene: TRBV9; clone size: NA; J gene: TRBJ1-1; CDR3 protein: CASSVDRGHTEAFF; CDR3 DNA: TGTGCCAGCAGCGTAGACAGGGGGCATACTGAAGCTTTCTTT
D gene: TRBD1; V gene: TRBV15; clone size: NA; J gene: TRBJ2-3; CDR3 protein: CATSRTGGVSTDTQYF; CDR3 DNA: TGTGCCACCAGCAGAACAGGGGGCGTTAGCACAGATACGCAGTATTTT
D gene: NA; V gene: TRBV7-2; clone size: NA; J gene: TRBJ2-5; CDR3 protein: CASGSYAQETQYF; CDR3 DNA: TGTGCCAGCGGTTCATACGCCCAAGAGACCCAGTACTTC
D gene: TRBD2; V gene: TRBV6-5; clone size: once; J gene: TRBJ2-1; CDR3 protein: CASSLAGGWEQFF; CDR3 DNA: TGTGCCAGCAGTCTAGCGGGGGGTTGGGAGCAGTTCTTC
D gene: NA; V gene: TRBV4-3; clone size: NA; J gene: TRBJ1-1; CDR3 protein: CASSQDNGISEAFF; CDR3 DNA: TGCGCCAGCAGCCAAGATAACGGCATTAGTGAAGCTTTCTTT
D gene: TRBD2; V gene: TRBV7-2; clone size: NA; J gene: TRBJ2-3; CDR3 protein: CASSLVLAGGRNTQYF; CDR3 DNA: TGTGCCAGCAGCTTAGTCCTAGCGGGGGGGCGGAATACGCAGTATTTT
D gene: TRBD2; V gene: TRBV2; clone size: NA; J gene: TRBJ2-4; CDR3 protein: CASSEIGLAGTASYF; CDR3 DNA: TGTGCCAGCAGTGAAATAGGACTAGCGGGGACCGCTAGCTACTTC
D gene: NA; V gene: TRBV16; clone size: NA; J gene: TRBJ1-5; CDR3 protein: CASSQSSANQPQHF; CDR3 DNA: TGTGCCAGCAGCCAATCGTCGGCAAATCAGCCCCAGCATTTT
D gene: TRBD2; V gene: TRBV6-5; clone size: NA; J gene: TRBJ2-7; CDR3 protein: CASRAETSGTYEQYF; CDR3 DNA: TGTGCCAGCAGAGCCGAGACTAGCGGAACCTACGAGCAGTACTTC
D gene: NA; V gene: TRBV19; clone size: NA; J gene: TRBJ1-2; CDR3 protein: CASSATQAYGYTF; CDR3 DNA: TGTGCCAGTAGTGCCACCCAGGCCTATGGCTACACCTTC
D gene: NA; V gene: TRBV30; clone size: NA; J gene: TRBJ1-5; CDR3 protein: CAWRPQANQPQHF; CDR3 DNA: TGTGCCTGGAGACCCCAAGCCAATCAGCCCCAGCATTTT
D gene: TRBD1; V gene: TRBV6-5; clone size: NA; J gene: TRBJ2-7; CDR3 protein: CASSYAGDSTYEQYF; CDR3 DNA: TGTGCCAGCAGTTACGCCGGGGACAGTACATACGAGCAGTACTTC
D gene: TRBD2; V gene: TRBV10-3; clone size: NA; J gene: TRBJ2-1; CDR3 protein: CAISESASGGARNEQFF; CDR3 DNA: TGTGCCATCAGTGAGTCCGCTAGCGGGGGGGCCCGGAATGAGCAGTTCTTC
D gene: NA; V gene: TRBV7-2; clone size: once; J gene: TRBJ1-6; CDR3 protein: CASSPGTGSPSPLHF; CDR3 DNA: TGTGCCAGCAGCCCTGGCACAGGCTCCCCTTCACCCCTCCACTTT
D gene: NA; V gene: TRBV19; clone size: NA; J gene: TRBJ1-2; CDR3 protein: CASKLGRNYGYTF; CDR3 DNA: TGTGCCAGTAAACTCGGGCGCAACTATGGCTACACCTTC
D gene: NA; V gene: TRBV7-9; clone size: NA; J gene: TRBJ1-4; CDR3 protein: CASSLVVNNEKLFF; CDR3 DNA: TGTGCCAGCAGCTTAGTGGTGAACAATGAAAAACTGTTTTTT
D gene: NA; V gene: TRBV19; clone size: NA; J gene: TRBJ2-2; CDR3 protein: CASSIGSVSTGELFF; CDR3 DNA: TGTGCCAGTAGTATAGGGTCGGTGAGCACCGGGGAGCTGTTTTTT
D gene: TRBD2; V gene: TRBV19; clone size: NA; J gene: TRBJ2-7; CDR3 protein: CASSIGLASYEQYF; CDR3 DNA: TGTGCCAGTAGTATAGGACTAGCCTCCTACGAGCAGTACTTC
D gene: TRBD2; V gene: TRBV5-1; clone size: NA; J gene: TRBJ2-7; CDR3 protein: CASSPQAGDTYEQYF; CDR3 DNA: TGCGCCAGCAGCCCCCAGGCGGGGGATACCTACGAGCAGTACTTC
D gene: NA; V gene: TRBV13; clone size: NA; J gene: TRBJ1-2; CDR3 protein: CASSLSRGNYGYTF; CDR3 DNA: TGTGCCAGCAGCTTGTCCAGGGGAAACTATGGCTACACCTTC
D gene: TRBD1; V gene: TRBV4-3; clone size: once; J gene: TRBJ2-7; CDR3 protein: CASSQDVTGVGPGAYEQYF; CDR3 DNA: TGCGCCAGCAGCCAAGATGTGACAGGGGTTGGTCCCGGGGCGTACGAGCAGTACTTC
D gene: NA; V gene: TRBV10-3; clone size: few; J gene: TRBJ1-6; CDR3 protein: CAISESAGSSYNSPLHF; CDR3 DNA: TGTGCCATCAGTGAGTCGGCAGGGAGCTCCTATAATTCACCCCTCCACTTT
D gene: TRBD2; V gene: TRBV27; clone size: NA; J gene: TRBJ2-5; CDR3 protein: CASSPWASGGETQYF; CDR3 DNA: TGTGCCAGCAGTCCCTGGGCTAGCGGTGGGGAGACCCAGTACTTC
D gene: TRBD1; V gene: TRBV11-2; clone size: NA; J gene: TRBJ2-1; CDR3 protein: CASSLVGPGQGDYFQFF; CDR3 DNA: TGTGCCAGCAGTCTGGTTGGCCCGGGACAGGGGGACTACTTTCAGTTCTTC
D gene: NA; V gene: TRBV7-7; clone size: NA; J gene: TRBJ2-5; CDR3 protein: CASSLAGGREETQYF; CDR3 DNA: TGTGCCAGCAGCTTAGCAGGGGGGCGTGAGGAGACCCAGTACTTC
D gene: NA; V gene: TRBV5-6; clone size: NA; J gene: TRBJ1-2; CDR3 protein: CASSLQGPGGYTF; CDR3 DNA: TGTGCCAGCAGCTTGCAAGGGCCAGGCGGCTACACCTTC
D gene: NA; V gene: TRBV7-7; clone size: NA; J gene: TRBJ2-7; CDR3 protein: CASSPGAGHEQYF; CDR3 DNA: TGTGCCAGCAGCCCCGGGGCGGGACACGAGCAGTACTTC
D gene: TRBD2; V gene: TRBV7-2; clone size: once; J gene: TRBJ2-7; CDR3 protein: CASSYRNSLSGGRYEQYF; CDR3 DNA: TGTGCCAGCAGCTACCGCAACTCGCTTAGCGGGGGCCGCTACGAGCAGTACTTC
D gene: NA; V gene: TRBV4-2; clone size: NA; J gene: TRBJ1-2; CDR3 protein: CASSQEDVGGDLYGYTF; CDR3 DNA: TGTGCCAGCAGCCAGGAAGATGTGGGCGGGGACCTCTATGGCTACACCTTC
D gene: NA; V gene: TRBV20-1; clone size: few; J gene: TRBJ1-1; CDR3 protein: CSAYRETEAFF; CDR3 DNA: TGCAGTGCTTACAGGGAAACTGAAGCTTTCTTT
D gene: NA; V gene: TRBV5-4; clone size: few; J gene: TRBJ2-3; CDR3 protein: CASSLSWSSDTQYF; CDR3 DNA: TGTGCCAGCAGCTTATCGTGGTCGTCAGATACGCAGTATTTT
D gene: NA; V gene: TRBV9; clone size: NA; J gene: TRBJ1-1; CDR3 protein: CASRGPGRQNTEAFF; CDR3 DNA: TGTGCCAGCAGAGGCCCCGGACGTCAGAACACTGAAGCTTTCTTT
D gene: NA; V gene: TRBV10-3; clone size: few; J gene: TRBJ2-7; CDR3 protein: CAIRASANSYEQYF; CDR3 DNA: TGTGCCATCAGGGCCAGCGCGAACTCCTACGAGCAGTACTTC
D gene: NA; V gene: TRBV19; clone size: NA; J gene: TRBJ1-6; CDR3 protein: CASSLLDSNSPLHF; CDR3 DNA: TGTGCCAGTAGTCTTTTGGACAGTAATTCACCCCTCCACTTT
D gene: TRBD2; V gene: TRBV9; clone size: few; J gene: TRBJ2-7; CDR3 protein: CASSVGLADEQYF; CDR3 DNA: TGTGCCAGCAGCGTAGGACTAGCGGACGAGCAGTACTTC
D gene: NA; V gene: TRBV28; clone size: NA; J gene: TRBJ1-6; CDR3 protein: CASSLWGTTGRSYNSPLHF; CDR3 DNA: TGTGCCAGCAGTTTATGGGGTACTACAGGGAGGTCCTATAATTCACCCCTCCACTTT
D gene: NA; V gene: TRBV6-5; clone size: NA; J gene: TRBJ2-1; CDR3 protein: CASSPYRDEQFF; CDR3 DNA: TGTGCCAGCAGCCCTTACAGGGACGAGCAGTTCTTC
D gene: TRBD1; V gene: TRBV5-1; clone size: once; J gene: TRBJ2-6; CDR3 protein: CASSLSGQGGAGANVLTF; CDR3 DNA: TGCGCCAGCAGCTTATCGGGACAGGGAGGTGCTGGGGCCAACGTCCTGACTTTC
D gene: TRBD1; V gene: TRBV5-5; clone size: few; J gene: TRBJ1-5; CDR3 protein: CASSSKSQGAPSNQPQHF; CDR3 DNA: TGTGCCAGCAGCTCGAAATCCCAGGGGGCCCCCAGCAATCAGCCCCAGCATTTT
D gene: TRBD1; V gene: TRBV27; clone size: NA; J gene: TRBJ2-7; CDR3 protein: CASSSPHRGAYEQYF; CDR3 DNA: TGTGCCAGCAGCTCTCCTCACAGGGGAGCCTACGAGCAGTACTTC
D gene: TRBD1; V gene: TRBV15; clone size: NA; J gene: TRBJ1-1; CDR3 protein: CATSGRGRDTEAFF; CDR3 DNA: TGTGCCACCAGCGGCAGGGGGAGGGACACTGAAGCTTTCTTT
D gene: TRBD2; V gene: TRBV2; clone size: NA; J gene: TRBJ2-2; CDR3 protein: CASKATSGGPGGSTGELFF; CDR3 DNA: TGTGCCAGCAAGGCGACTAGCGGGGGGCCTGGCGGGAGCACCGGGGAGCTGTTTTTT